These 25 T cell receptor beta chains were all obtained from the same sample, sequenced in a study of regulatory T cells in long-lasting Graves disease. Libraries of TCR beta came from iRepertoire HTBI primers plus Arm-PCR of CDR3 regions. TCRdb re-called the multiplex PCR reads with MiXCR, one entry per CDR3 protein. The sample carries 400,000 to 450,000 distinct CDR3 sequences, about 15% recorded once. The time point is: newly diagnosed GD, antithyroid drugs for less than 3 months. From RNA extracted from PBMCs, the TCR library was made. This sample was shared with a second study, whose subject was T cells in Graves' hyperthyroidism and ophthalmopathy.

The sequencing here drew on peripheral blood mononuclear cells (PBMCs), taken at new diagnosis, from a patient treated with antithyroid drugs. The receptors stem from a woman aged 25 to 45 with Graves disease.

The chain carries TRBV20-1 and TRBJ2-5; TRBD2 matches at 13 bases. The J call is doubtful: the DNA matches TRBJ2-1 better. CDR1 and CDR2 from the germline V gene are DFQATT and SNEGSKA (reference sequence). This CDR3 comprises 15 residues. CDR3 bases: TGCAGTGCTAGAGTACTAGCGGGAGGGATAAATGAGCAGTTCTTC. Translation: CSARVLAGGINEQFF.

There are a few counts of this clonotype. The chain has TRBV10-3 and TRBJ2-2; D is undetermined. CDR3 size: 14 residues. CDR1 and CDR2 (germline): ENHRY, SYGVKD. V was cut by 11 bases and J by 0 bases, with 13 bases left in between. The CDR3 nucleotides read TGTGCCCTCGGTGGAGCAACGAACACCGGGGAGCTGTTTTTT. The encoded protein is CALGGATNTGELFF.

In its sample, this clonotype was seen many times. This chain connects TRBV6-1 to TRBJ2-7; 8 nucleotides line up with TRBD2. The J segment lost 3 bases and the V segment lost 2 bases, leaving 3 bases of the junction unmatched. The CDR3 has 14 amino acids. From germline, CDR1 is MNHNS and CDR2 SASEGT. Here the CDR3 reads CASSEKLAVYEQYF. The CDR3, as DNA: TGTGCCAGCAGTGAAAAACTAGCGGTCTACGAGCAGTACTTC.

This clonotype was seen at least ten times. CDR3 bases: TGTGCCAGCAGTTTGAGGGAGCAGGCTCGGGAGCAGTTCTTC. This encodes CASSLREQAREQFF. This chain uses TRBV28 with TRBJ2-1, with D perhaps matching TRBD2 (5 bases). In germline, CDR1 is MDHEN, CDR2 SYDVKM. Trimming took off 3 bases at V and 10 bases at J, with 16 bases between the two ends. CDR3 length: 14 residues.

This clonotype was detected a few times. This may be a read error, as it is one base from a much larger clone. The CDR3 protein is CATSDSSVGMSTEAFF. The CDR3 coding sequence is TGTGCCACCAGTGATAGCTCGGTCGGCATGAGCACTGAAGCTTTCTTT. The chain has TRBV24-1 and TRBJ1-1; D gene ambiguous. V lost 3 bases and J 4 bases, leaving 17 bases between the germline ends. Germline CDR1 reads KGHDR; CDR2 reads SFDVKD. The length of the CDR3 is 16 residues.

This clonotype showed up many times. The chain is built from TRBV28 and TRBJ2-1; a possible D gene is TRBD1 (6 bases). V gave up 7 bases and J gave up 5 bases, with 21 bases separating them. Germline V lookup: CDR1 MDHEN, CDR2 SYDVKM. This CDR3 is 16 amino acids long. The chain's CDR3 is CASIGFMQGTHNEQFF. CDR3 nucleotides: TGTGCCAGCATCGGGTTCATGCAGGGGACCCACAATGAGCAGTTCTTC.

In this sample, this clonotype turned up a few times. The chain is built from TRBV20-1 and TRBJ2-7; 7 nucleotides agree with TRBD1. The CDR3 consists of 10 residues. Germline CDR1 DFQATT, CDR2 SNEGSKA (reference sequence). Germline trimming cut 5 bases from V and 9 bases from J; bases unmatched to any gene: 4. The DNA for the CDR3 is TGCAGTGCTGGTCACAGGGGGCAGTACTTC. Its translation is CSAGHRGQYF.

At least ten counts were recorded for this clonotype. This chain connects TRBV2 to TRBJ2-7; 10 bases align to TRBD1. The CDR3 is made up of 15 amino acids. Trimming cost V 4 bases and J 6 bases; bases outside gene matches: 9. Germline lookup yields CDR1 SNHLY and CDR2 FYNNEI. Here the CDR3 DNA reads TGTGCCAGCAGTGTCGGGCGGGACAGGGGCCGCGAGCAGTACTTC. This gives the protein CASSVGRDRGREQYF.

This clonotype was seen more than once but under ten times. This chain links TRBV12-3 or TRBV12-4 with TRBJ2-2, with TRBD2 matching 8 bases. V lost 5 bases, J lost 1 base, and 6 bases stayed unmatched. CDR3 length: 16 residues. The CDR3 reads CASSLTTSGNTGELFF. CDR3 nucleotides: TGTGCCAGCAGTCTTACTACTAGCGGGAACACCGGGGAGCTGTTTTTT.

This clonotype was found a few times. V and J are TRBV29-1 and TRBJ1-2; TRBD1 matches at 7 bases. CDR1 is SQVTM and CDR2 is ANQGSEA in the germline V gene. The CDR3 consists of 12 residues. With V trimmed by 6 bases and J by 6 bases, 7 bases remained unmatched. CDR3 residues: CSVVTGADGYTF. Written as DNA, the CDR3 is TGCAGCGTCGTCACAGGGGCGGATGGCTACACCTTC.

This clonotype was observed at least ten times. The chain combines TRBV12-3 or TRBV12-4 with TRBJ2-7; 7 nucleotides agree with TRBD2. The junction had 5 bases not matched to a gene; V was cut back by 5 bases and J by 4 bases. The CDR3 runs to 13 residues. The CDR3 nucleotides read TGTGCCAGCAGTACTTCCGGGAGGTACGAGCAGTACTTC. Its translation is CASSTSGRYEQYF.

In this sample, this clonotype turned up a few times. A read error may be the cause here, since a much bigger clone is one base away. The chain has TRBV7-8 and TRBJ2-7; D tentatively fits TRBD1 or TRBD2 (6 bases each). The CDR3 sequence is 11 residues long. Looked up from germline, CDR1 is SGHVS and CDR2 is FQNEAQ. The CDR3 loop is CASSGAYGQYF. The CDR3 DNA reads TGTGCCAGCTCGGGGGCCTACGGGCAGTACTTC.

This clonotype has a handful of counts. The J gene is TRBJ1-1, the V gene TRBV10-2; no clear D gene. This CDR3 has 13 residues. V was trimmed by 7 bases and J by 2 bases, leaving 11 bases between them. The germline gives CDR1 WSHSY, CDR2 SAAADI. The CDR3 bases are TGCGCCAGCATTAACGGACTCAACACTGAAGCTTTCTTT. Translation: CASINGLNTEAFF.

In this sample, this clonotype turned up a few times. V is TRBV24-1 and J is TRBJ2-2; D might be TRBD2 (7 bases). The CDR3 loop spans 15 amino acids. The V and J ends lost 9 bases and 4 bases respectively, with 17 bases between them. Per the germline V gene, CDR1 is KGHDR and CDR2 is SFDVKD. The CDR3: CATDSGGAGTGELFF. DNA of the CDR3: TGTGCCACCGACAGTGGGGGGGCTGGCACCGGGGAGCTGTTTTTT.

This clonotype showed up many times. This sequence joins TRBV20-1 and TRBJ2-5; D possibly corresponds to TRBD1 (7 bases). CDR3 length: 13 amino acids. Deletions cut 3 bases from V and 4 bases from J, with 12 bases between. The V gene's germline CDR1 is DFQATT and CDR2 SNEGSKA (reference sequence). CDR3 DNA sequence: TGCAGTGCTAGGTCGCAGGGGGGAGAGACCCAGTACTTC. Its translation is CSARSQGGETQYF.

This clonotype was seen at least ten times. CDR3 DNA: TGCGCCAGCAGCTTGTCCCTCGAGAAATACACCGGGGAGCTGTTTTTT. Its protein is CASSLSLEKYTGELFF. The chain recombines TRBV5-1 with TRBJ2-2, with no clear D. Looked up from germline, CDR1 is SGHRS and CDR2 is YFSETQ. The CDR3 is 16 residues long. The ends were cut back, 1 base at V and 3 bases at J, with 13 bases in the middle.

This clonotype was recorded at least ten times. The chain links TRBV2 to TRBJ2-5; D possibly corresponds to TRBD1 (6 bases). CDR1 is SNHLY, CDR2 FYNNEI, per germline. The length of the CDR3 is 15 residues. The V and J ends lost 6 bases and 4 bases respectively, with 18 bases between them. As DNA, the CDR3 is TGTGCCAGCAGAACTCGGGACACCTTCGGAGAGACCCAGTACTTC. Protein product: CASRTRDTFGETQYF.

This clonotype was seen repeatedly, ten times or more. This chain uses TRBV10-3 with TRBJ2-7; TRBD1 matches 10 bases. Germline CDR1 ENHRY, CDR2 SYGVKD. V gave up 10 bases and J gave up 6 bases; unmatched junction bases: 15. This CDR3 region has 15 residues. CDR3 bases: TGTGCCACCGAACAAAGGGACAGGGGAGGGGGCGAGCAGTACTTC. Translation gives CATEQRDRGGGEQYF.

A note on this clonotype: With a much larger clone just one base away, this may be a read error. The rearrangement joins TRBV30 to TRBJ2-2; D is undetermined. CDR1 is GTSNPN, CDR2 SVGIG, per germline (reference sequence). The germline V and J ends were trimmed by 1 base and 7 bases, with 13 bases remaining between them. The CDR3 is 14 residues long. CDR3 coding DNA: TGTGCCTGGAGTGCACTCTTGGACGTCGGGGAGCTGTTTTTT. It codes for CAWSALLDVGELFF.

The genes are TRBV9 and TRBJ2-1; 8 nucleotides agree with TRBD2. V shed 4 bases and J 4 bases; nucleotides not matched to a gene: 10. The CDR3 has 16 residues. Germline V gene lookup returns CDR1 SGDLS and CDR2 YYNGEE. CDR3 region: CASSSLAGAIYNEQFF. The CDR3 DNA sequence: TGTGCCAGCAGCTCCCTAGCGGGCGCCATTTACAATGAGCAGTTCTTC.

This clonotype was recorded a few times. This sequence joins TRBV19 and TRBJ1-1; 7 positions agree with TRBD1. Germline lookup yields CDR1 LNHDA and CDR2 SQIVND (reference sequence). The V segment lost 7 bases and the J segment 1 base; nucleotides outside the gene matches: 6. The CDR3 covers 14 residues. CDR3 sequence: CASIHRGPNTEAFF. DNA for the CDR3: TGTGCCAGTATCCACAGGGGCCCGAACACTGAAGCTTTCTTT.

This clonotype was seen a few times. V is TRBV11-3 and J is TRBJ2-6, with D hard to call. The CDR3 is made up of 12 amino acids. Trimming shortened V by 8 bases and J by 0 bases, and 2 bases separated the two germline ends. The germline V gene has CDR1 SGHNT and CDR2 YENEEA. The DNA of the CDR3 is TGTGCCAGCGGCTCTGGGGCCAACGTCCTGACTTTC. This translates into CASGSGANVLTF.

This clonotype was observed a few times. The chain combines TRBV15 with TRBJ1-6; D ambiguous. The germline V gene encodes CDR1 LNHNV and CDR2 YYDKDF (reference sequence). The CDR3 is 15 amino acids. V dropped 1 base and J dropped 0 bases, with 4 bases sitting between them. The DNA for the CDR3 is TGTGCCACCAGCAGAGTGAGCTCCTATAATTCACCCCTCCACTTT. Translation gives CATSRVSSYNSPLHF.

The chain carries TRBV5-8 and TRBJ2-3; maybe TRBD2 (5 bases). Per germline, CDR1 SGHTS and CDR2 YDEGEE. The CDR3 spans 16 residues. V lost 4 bases, J lost 0 bases, and 15 bases lay in between. The DNA of the CDR3 is TGTGCCAGCAGCCCCGGGATATCCTCTAGCACAGATACGCAGTATTTT. It encodes CASSPGISSSTDTQYF. The complete variable domain, with remaining parts taken from reference TRBV5-8 and TRBJ2-3, reads EAGVTQSPTHLIKTRGQQATLRCSPISGHTSVYWYQQALGLGLQFLLWYDEGEERNRGNFPPRFSGRQFPNYSSELNVNALELEDSALYLCASSPGISSSTDTQYFGPGTRLTVL.

Details on this clonotype: The CDR3 ends on some other residue instead of the conserved phenylalanine or tryptophan, so this is likely a read error. The chain couples TRBV6-1 to TRBJ2-3; D not resolved. This CDR3 is built from 12 residues. Deletions cut 6 bases from V and 0 bases from J, with 4 bases between. Germline-derived CDR1 and CDR2 are MNHNS and SASEGT. CDR3 loop: CASRTSTDTQYL. The CDR3 region has the DNA TGTGCCAGCAGGACTAGCACAGATACGCAGTATTTG.